These 18 T cell receptor beta chains were sequenced from one sample in a study of cytomegalovirus exposure and HLA in healthy donors. This PCR relied on a set of 60 Vbeta primers and 13 Jbeta primers. Only in-frame clones appear in the TCRdb table, and some are missing; sequencing was by immunoSEQ multiplex PCR. This sample has 200,000 or so clones, with roughly 84% found just once. The material sequenced was PBMCs. The receptors shown here come from a boy aged 5-17 years in good health and CMV-seronegative.

Written as DNA, the CDR3 is TGTGCCAGTAGTGCCCCAGGGCAGGCTAATCAGCCCCAGCATTTT. It yields the protein CASSAPGQANQPQHF. The genes are TRBV19 and TRBJ1-5; D perhaps matches TRBD1 (5 bases). The CDR3 is 15 amino acids. CDR1 is LNHDA, CDR2 SQIVND, per germline (reference sequence). Trimming shortened V by 5 bases and J by 4 bases, and 15 bases separated the two germline ends.

This chain uses TRBV7-8 with TRBJ2-5; 11 positions agree with TRBD2. This CDR3 is built from 17 residues. Germline trimming cut 5 bases from V and 2 bases from J; bases unmatched to any gene: 10. Germline V gene data show CDR1 as SGHVS and CDR2 as FQNEAQ. CDR3 sequence: CASSPRASGGSQETQYF. CDR3 nucleotides: TGTGCCAGCAGCCCCCGGGCTAGCGGGGGGTCTCAAGAGACCCAGTACTTC.

The rearrangement joins TRBV4-3 to TRBJ1-1; D is undetermined. Trimming left V 0 bases short and J 0 bases short, with 5 bases between. This CDR3 is 14 amino acids long. CDR1 is LGHNA, CDR2 YSLEER, per germline. CDR3 in amino acids: CASSQERMNTEAFF. The CDR3 region has the DNA TGCGCCAGCAGCCAAGAGAGGATGAACACTGAAGCTTTCTTT.

This clone has a handful of counts. This CDR3 is also generated by other DNA sequences in the sample. The chain is built from TRBV11-2 and TRBJ2-3; D gene unclear. The V gene lost 1 base and the J gene lost 4 bases, with 3 bases spanning the gap. The germline V gene has CDR1 SGHAT and CDR2 FQNNGV. CDR3 length equals 12 residues. The CDR3 spells CASSLASDTQYF. DNA of the CDR3: TGTGCCAGCAGCTTAGCGTCAGATACGCAGTATTTT. The entire variable domain, with the rest obtained from reference TRBV11-2 and TRBJ2-3, is as follows: EAGVAQSPRYKIIEKRQSVAFWCNPISGHATLYWYQQILGQGPKLLIQFQNNGVVDDSQLPKDRFSAERLKGVDSTLKIQPAKLEDSAVYLCASSLASDTQYFGPGTRLTVL.

This chain links TRBV25-1 with TRBJ1-1; D is perhaps TRBD1 (5 bases). Trimming left V 4 bases short and J 0 bases short, with 12 bases between. The CDR3 totals 15 residues. Germline V gene lookup returns CDR1 MGHDK and CDR2 SYGVNS. This CDR3 is CASSGGSRLNTEAFF. The DNA for the CDR3 is TGTGCCAGCAGTGGGGGCTCAAGGTTGAACACTGAAGCTTTCTTT.

The V gene is TRBV27, the J gene TRBJ2-7, with D maybe TRBD1 (6 bases). Germline V gene data show CDR1 as MNHEY and CDR2 as SMNVEV (reference sequence). CDR3 length: 16 amino acids. Trimming left V 2 bases short and J 2 bases short, with 16 bases between. The CDR3 here is CASSLDPLDRTYEQYF. The CDR3 DNA sequence: TGTGCCAGCAGTTTAGATCCCTTGGACAGAACCTACGAGCAGTACTTC.

The chain combines TRBV2 with TRBJ2-5; TRBD1 matches at 12 bases. The J call may be in error: the DNA end matches TRBJ2-7 better. Germline V gives CDR1 SNHLY, CDR2 FYNNEI. This CDR3 comprises 18 residues. The CDR3 protein is CASTPWGTGGLSSYEQYF. For the CDR3, the DNA is TGTGCCAGCACCCCCTGGGGGACAGGGGGCCTGAGCTCCTACGAGCAGTACTTC.

This clone came up once. The rearrangement uses TRBV5-1 and TRBJ1-2, with 10 bases identical to TRBD1. CDR1 and CDR2 (germline): SGHRS, YFSETQ. This CDR3 region has 15 residues. The V gene end was trimmed by 0 bases and the J gene end by 8 bases; junction bases not matched to a gene: 7. The CDR3 sequence: CASSLVGQGSGGYTF. CDR3 bases: TGCGCCAGCAGCTTGGTGGGACAGGGGTCGGGAGGCTACACCTTC.

The CDR3: CASSWGGSYYEQYF. The CDR3 DNA reads as TGTGCCAGCAGTTGGGGGGGTTCGTACTACGAGCAGTACTTC. This sequence joins TRBV5-6 and TRBJ2-5; 7 positions match TRBD2. The J call may be wrong; the DNA end is better matched by TRBJ2-7. Per the germline V gene, CDR1 is SGHDT and CDR2 is YYEEEE. This CDR3 is 14 amino acids long.

The rearrangement links TRBV25-1 to TRBJ1-1; D not resolved. The ends were cut back, 7 bases at V and 2 bases at J, with 14 bases in the middle. Germline V gives CDR1 MGHDK, CDR2 SYGVNS. The CDR3 sequence is 14 residues long. This CDR3 reads CASMEGWANTEAFF. The CDR3 DNA reads TGTGCCAGCATGGAGGGTTGGGCAAACACTGAAGCTTTCTTT.

This rearrangement joins TRBV7-9 to TRBJ2-7; the D gene is possibly TRBD2 (5 bases). The CDR3 spans 14 residues. The germline V and J ends were trimmed by 2 bases and 4 bases, with 12 bases remaining between them. Per the germline V gene, CDR1 is SEHNR and CDR2 is FQNEAQ (reference sequence). The CDR3 here is CASSLLVGEYEQYF. For the CDR3, the DNA is TGTGCCAGCAGCTTATTGGTCGGGGAGTACGAGCAGTACTTC.

The V and J genes are TRBV10-3 and TRBJ1-2; maybe TRBD1 (6 bases). The length of the CDR3 is 16 residues. Trimming shortened V by 6 bases and J by 3 bases, and 20 bases separated the two germline ends. From germline, CDR1 is ENHRY and CDR2 SYGVKD. The CDR3: CAISITGTPHHYGYTF. The CDR3 DNA is TGTGCCATCAGCATCACCGGGACACCACACCACTATGGCTACACCTTC.

This clone was seen once. The V call is TRBV6-4, the J call TRBJ1-5, with D possibly matching TRBD1 (5 bases). The CDR3 extends over 17 amino acids. From germline, CDR1 is MRHNA and CDR2 SNTAGT. V shed 6 bases and J shed 0 bases, with 18 bases lying between them. The CDR3 region has the DNA TGTGCCAGCAGGTTCCTCCGGGGGTCCTATAGCAATCAGCCCCAGCATTTT. Translating gives CASRFLRGSYSNQPQHF.

This clone has just one count. V is TRBV9 and J is TRBJ2-7, with no clear D. The CDR3 contains 13 residues. CDR1 SGDLS and CDR2 YYNGEE come from the germline V gene. V lost 0 bases to trimming and J lost 4 bases, with 8 bases between them. The CDR3 nucleotides read TGTGCCAGCAGCGTAGGAGTTCGGTACGAGCAGTACTTC. Translation: CASSVGVRYEQYF. Filled out from reference TRBV9 and TRBJ2-7, the complete variable domain reads DSGVTQTPKHLITATGQRVTLRCSPRSGDLSVYWYQQSLDQGLQFLIQYYNGEERAKGNILERFSAQQFPDLHSELNLSSLELGDSALYFCASSVGVRYEQYFGPGTRLTVT.

The J gene is TRBJ1-1, the V gene TRBV5-1; possibly TRBD1 for D (6 bases). The CDR3 totals 15 residues. In germline, CDR1 is SGHRS, CDR2 YFSETQ. The V end was cut by 2 bases, the J end by 0 bases, with 11 bases between. The CDR3 protein is CASSLTGKMNTEAFF. The CDR3 DNA is TGCGCCAGCAGCTTAACAGGGAAGATGAACACTGAAGCTTTCTTT.

The CDR3 sequence is CASSDVAGGSTDTQYF. For the CDR3, the DNA is TGTGCCAGCAGTGACGTGGCGGGAGGGAGCACAGATACGCAGTATTTT. This chain joins TRBV6-4 and TRBJ2-3; TRBD2 aligns across 9 bases. This CDR3 has 16 amino acids. From germline, CDR1 is MRHNA and CDR2 SNTAGT. V was pared by 2 bases and J by 0 bases, with 3 bases of the junction left unmatched.

This clone turned up a few times. V is TRBV7-6 and J is TRBJ2-1; 7 bases agree with TRBD1. This CDR3 spans 15 amino acids. Germline-derived CDR1 and CDR2 are SGHVS and FNYEAQ. The V gene end was trimmed by 5 bases and the J gene end by 0 bases; junction bases not matched to a gene: 4. CDR3: CASSRDRLSYNEQFF. In DNA form, the CDR3 reads TGTGCCAGCAGCAGGGACAGACTCTCCTACAATGAGCAGTTCTTC.

In this sample, this clone turned up once. CDR3 in DNA: TGTGCCAGCAGTTTATCCGGGATCAACGAGCAGTACTTC. It translates to CASSLSGINEQYF. The rearrangement links TRBV27 to TRBJ2-7; maybe TRBD2 (5 bases). Germline V gene lookup returns CDR1 MNHEY and CDR2 SMNVEV (reference sequence). This CDR3 comprises 13 residues. V was clipped by 0 bases and J by 5 bases, with 8 bases between them.